This T cell receptor (beta chain) came from a study of cytomegalovirus exposure and HLA in healthy donors. Overall study context: Some 85 million unique TCRs, all from HLA-typed donors, were included in an early release of the data. The study's findings and limits: As a later analysis revealed, most CMV-associated TCR beta chains appeared HLA-restricted.

60 Vbeta and 13 Jbeta primers were used in PCR. The repertoire was sequenced with immunoSEQ multiplex PCR; TCRdb's copy has only in-frame clones and lacks some. This sample's clone table lists about 55,000 clones. The V gene lost 4 bases and the J gene lost 5 bases, with 13 bases spanning the gap. The CDR3 totals 14 residues. The germline V gene encodes CDR1 SGHRS and CDR2 YFSETQ. Worth noting for this clone: Antigen unknown.

The chain links TRBV5-1 to TRBJ1-5; possibly TRBD1 for D (6 bases). The clonotype comes from a man aged 50 or older in good health and CMV-seropositive. Specimen: PBMCs. The CDR3 is CASSLGTPDQPQHF. DNA of the CDR3: TGCGCCAGCAGCCTAGGGACACCGGATCAGCCCCAGCATTTT.